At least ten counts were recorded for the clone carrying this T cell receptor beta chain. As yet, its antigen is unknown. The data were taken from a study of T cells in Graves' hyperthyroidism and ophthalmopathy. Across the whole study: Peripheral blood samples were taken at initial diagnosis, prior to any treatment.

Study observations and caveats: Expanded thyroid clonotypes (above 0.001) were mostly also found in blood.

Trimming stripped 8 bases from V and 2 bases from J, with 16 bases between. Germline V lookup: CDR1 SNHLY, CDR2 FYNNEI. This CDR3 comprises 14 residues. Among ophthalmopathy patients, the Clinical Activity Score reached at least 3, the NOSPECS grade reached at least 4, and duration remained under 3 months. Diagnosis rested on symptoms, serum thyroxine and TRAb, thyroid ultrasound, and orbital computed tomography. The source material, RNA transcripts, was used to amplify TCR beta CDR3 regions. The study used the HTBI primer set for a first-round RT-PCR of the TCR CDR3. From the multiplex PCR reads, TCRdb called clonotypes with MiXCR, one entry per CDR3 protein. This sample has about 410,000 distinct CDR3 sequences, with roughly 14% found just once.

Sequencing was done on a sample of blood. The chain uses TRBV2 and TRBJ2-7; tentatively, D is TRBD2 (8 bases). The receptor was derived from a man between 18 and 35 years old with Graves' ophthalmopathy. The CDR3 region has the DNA TGTGCCAGCGGCCGGGAGGGGGCCACCTACGAGCAGTACTTC. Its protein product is CASGREGATYEQYF.